Each of the 24 T cell receptor beta chains below was sequenced from the same sample in a study of early T cells in non-severe SARS-CoV-2 infection. TCRdb independently ran MiXCR on the 5' RACE reads; one entry per CDR3 protein. The sample consists of approximately 79,000 distinct CDR3 sequences, 13% of them appearing once. Source material: whole blood. Receptors originate from an adult who was a healthcare worker with PCR-confirmed SARS-CoV-2 infection or an uninfected control (not recorded which).

The chain joins TRBV20-1 to TRBJ1-1; D perhaps matches TRBD1 (6 bases). Trimming pared 3 bases from V and 1 base from J, leaving 12 bases between. The CDR3 is 14 residues long. CDR1 and CDR2 (germline): DFQATT, SNEGSKA (reference sequence). DNA for the CDR3: TGCAGTGCTAGGACCGGGACAACGAACACTGAAGCTTTCTTT. Encoded protein: CSARTGTTNTEAFF.

This clonotype was seen many times. For the CDR3, the DNA is TGTGCCAGCAGCGTAGGTCTAACTAGCGGGATTATGAATGAGCAGTTCTTC. It translates to CASSVGLTSGIMNEQFF. The gene calls are TRBV9 and TRBJ2-1, with 10 bases aligning to TRBD2. The CDR3 consists of 17 residues. Germline-derived CDR1 and CDR2 are SGDLS and YYNGEE. The trim removed 0 bases at V and 7 bases at J, leaving 10 bases unmatched.

This clonotype was counted at least ten times. At one boundary the junction diverges from the germline segment, which might be a read error. The chain is built from TRBV28 and TRBJ2-7, with 8 bases lining up with TRBD2. The CDR3 extends over 12 amino acids. CDR1 is MDHEN, CDR2 SYDVKM, per germline. The CDR3 DNA reads TGTGCCAGCACTAAGAGCGGGAGACCATACTCATTC. Residues: CASTKSGRPYSF.

This clonotype was observed many times. The rearrangement uses TRBV5-5 and TRBJ2-7; D remains unclear. The V end lost 2 bases, the J end lost 0 bases, and 9 bases lay between the germline ends. Germline CDR1 and CDR2: SGHKS and YYEKEE (reference sequence). The CDR3 covers 14 residues. Written as DNA, the CDR3 is TGTGCCAGCAGCTTTCGGGTACCCTCCTACGAGCAGTACTTC. Translated: CASSFRVPSYEQYF.

A word on this clonotype: A much larger clone sits a single nucleotide away, making a read error possible. This sequence joins TRBV29-1 and TRBJ2-1; 7 bases align to TRBD2. The CDR3 length is 14 residues. Trimming removed 7 bases from V and 2 bases from J; junction bases left unmatched: 8. Per the germline V gene, CDR1 is SQVTM and CDR2 is ANQGSEA. As DNA, the CDR3 is TGCAGCGGGATTGGCGGGAGCGCCTACAATGAGCAGTTCTTC. The encoded protein is CSGIGGSAYNEQFF.

V is TRBV21-1 and J is TRBJ2-7; the table's D call TRBD1 went unverified against the DNA. TRBV21-1 is designated a pseudogene. This CDR3 is 15 amino acids long. DNA of the CDR3: TGTGCCAGCAGCAAAGGGTCGACAGGTCCCTACGAGCAGTACTTC. Encoded protein: CASSKGSTGPYEQYF.

The table lists this clonotype with many counts. CDR3 loop: CASSQRGSAEAFF. CDR3 sequence (DNA): TGTGCCAGCAGCCAGAGGGGTAGCGCTGAAGCTTTCTTT. The chain recombines TRBV3-1 with TRBJ1-1; TRBD1 is a possible D gene (5 bases). The CDR3 consists of 13 residues. V was shortened by 3 bases and J by 6 bases, with 11 bases between the two germline ends. Germline-derived CDR1 and CDR2 are LGHDT and YNNKEL (reference sequence).

This clonotype was found a few times. The gene calls are TRBV27 and TRBJ2-3; D is undetermined. The CDR3 has 14 amino acids. Trimming took 5 bases from V and 11 from J, leaving 20 bases between them. The germline CDR1 and CDR2 sequences are MNHEY and SMNVEV (reference sequence). As DNA, the CDR3 is TGTGCCAGCAGTCCTGGACGTGTCAAGATAGGGCAGTATTTT. It encodes CASSPGRVKIGQYF.

This clonotype was picked up a small number of times. J is TRBJ2-7 and V is TRBV20-1, with no clear D. Trimming pared 3 bases from V and 4 bases from J, leaving 10 bases between. This CDR3 spans 12 amino acids. From germline, CDR1 is DFQATT and CDR2 SNEGSKA (reference sequence). CDR3 in DNA: TGCAGTGCTAGCCCAGTAGTATACGAGCAGTACTTC. This gives the protein CSASPVVYEQYF.

The table lists this clonotype with many counts. CDR3: CATRGGFTNTEAFF. For the CDR3, the DNA is TGTGCCACCCGGGGGGGGTTCACGAACACTGAAGCTTTCTTT. The chain joins TRBV10-3 to TRBJ1-1; tentative D call: TRBD1 (5 bases). Per germline, CDR1 ENHRY and CDR2 SYGVKD. Trimming pared 10 bases from V and 1 base from J, leaving 16 bases between. The CDR3 runs 14 residues.

This clonotype was counted between two and nine times. This chain joins TRBV19 and TRBJ1-3; the D is unclear. CDR3 size: 15 residues. The V end lost 6 bases, the J end lost 2 bases, and 14 bases lay between the germline ends. CDR1 LNHDA and CDR2 SQIVND come from the germline V gene (reference sequence). CDR3: CASSHLFLPGNTIYF. CDR3 nucleotide sequence: TGTGCCAGTAGCCATCTGTTTCTCCCTGGAAACACCATATATTTT.

The chain combines TRBV6-1 with TRBJ1-4; D is unclear. The CDR3 has 14 residues. The germline V gene encodes CDR1 MNHNS and CDR2 SASEGT. V gave up 2 bases and J gave up 5 bases, with 9 bases separating them. CDR3 sequence: CASSELAENEKLFF. The CDR3 region has the DNA TGTGCCAGCAGTGAATTGGCAGAGAATGAAAAACTGTTTTTT.

The rearrangement joins TRBV27 to TRBJ1-2; 7 bases line up with TRBD1. V lost 6 bases to trimming and J lost 5 bases; unmatched junction nucleotides: 6. Germline V gene sequence: CDR1 MNHEY, CDR2 SMNVEV (reference sequence). The CDR3 consists of 13 residues. CDR3 sequence (DNA): TGTGCCAGCAGCGATGACAGGGAGTATGGCTACACCTTC. Translation gives CASSDDREYGYTF.

This clonotype was counted many times. The genes are TRBV5-1 and TRBJ1-6; 9 bases map to TRBD1. This CDR3 region has 15 residues. CDR1 SGHRS and CDR2 YFSETQ come from the germline V gene. With V trimmed by 1 base and J by 7 bases, 3 bases remained unmatched. The CDR3 sequence is CASSLTGGWNSPLHF. The CDR3 DNA is TGCGCCAGCAGCTTGACAGGGGGCTGGAATTCACCCCTCCACTTT.

The V gene is TRBV28, the J gene TRBJ1-2; D gene uncertain. Per the germline V gene, CDR1 is MDHEN and CDR2 is SYDVKM. V lost 9 bases to trimming and J lost 6 bases, with 14 bases between them. The CDR3 spans 12 residues. CDR3 DNA sequence: TGTGCCAGTTCGGGTCAGGTCAATGGCTACACCTTC. This translates into CASSGQVNGYTF.

This clonotype has only a few counts. The chain combines TRBV9 with TRBJ1-1, with D perhaps matching TRBD1 (5 bases). The CDR3 has 15 amino acids. The V end lost 0 bases, the J end lost 3 bases, and 12 bases lay between the germline ends. Germline CDR1 SGDLS, CDR2 YYNGEE. CDR3 sequence (DNA): TGTGCCAGCAGCGTAGGTCGAGGGGTCGACACTGAAGCTTTCTTT. As protein: CASSVGRGVDTEAFF. The whole variable domain, filled in from reference TRBV9 and TRBJ1-1, reads DSGVTQTPKHLITATGQRVTLRCSPRSGDLSVYWYQQSLDQGLQFLIQYYNGEERAKGNILERFSAQQFPDLHSELNLSSLELGDSALYFCASSVGRGVDTEAFFGQGTRLTVV.

The chain carries TRBV12-3 or TRBV12-4 and TRBJ2-5, with D uncertain. The V gene lost 8 bases and the J gene lost 5 bases, with 9 bases spanning the gap. CDR3 length: 11 amino acids. The CDR3 protein is CASSLFETQYF. DNA of the CDR3: TGTGCCAGCTCACTTTTCGAGACCCAGTACTTC.

This clonotype has just a few counts. The chain is built from TRBV19 and TRBJ2-1, with D maybe TRBD1 (6 bases). Germline CDR1 is LNHDA and CDR2 is SQIVND (reference sequence). V was clipped by 7 bases and J by 5 bases, with 15 bases between them. The CDR3 contains 14 residues. The CDR3 spells CASTPGTGNNEQFF. The CDR3 DNA follows: TGTGCCAGTACCCCGGGTACAGGGAACAATGAGCAGTTCTTC.

This chain links TRBV28 with TRBJ2-7; D is ambiguous. Germline values: CDR1 MDHEN, CDR2 SYDVKM. This CDR3 is 12 amino acids long. Trimming removed 7 bases from V and 3 bases from J, with 10 bases in between. The CDR3 sequence is CASTGSIYEQYF. The CDR3 coding sequence is TGTGCCAGCACCGGCTCCATCTACGAGCAGTACTTC. The whole variable domain, remainder taken from reference TRBV28 and TRBJ2-7, is DVKVTQSSRYLVKRTGEKVFLECVQDMDHENMFWYRQDPGLGLRLIYFSYDVKMKEKGDIPEGYSVSREKKERFSLILESASTNQTSMYLCASTGSIYEQYFGPGTRLTVT.

This clonotype was seen only once. This sequence joins TRBV11-2 and TRBJ2-1; 9 nucleotides line up with TRBD1. Germline CDR1 is SGHAT and CDR2 is FQNNGV. CDR3 size: 14 residues. J was trimmed by 8 bases and V by 6 bases; bases with no gene match: 8. The CDR3 spells CASRNRDRDYEQFF. The DNA for the CDR3 is TGTGCCAGCAGGAACCGGGACAGGGACTATGAGCAGTTCTTC. Variable domain in full (rest from reference TRBV11-2 and TRBJ2-1): EAGVAQSPRYKIIEKRQSVAFWCNPISGHATLYWYQQILGQGPKLLIQFQNNGVVDDSQLPKDRFSAERLKGVDSTLKIQPAKLEDSAVYLCASRNRDRDYEQFFGPGTRLTVL.

This clonotype appeared many times. The chain uses TRBV7-9 and TRBJ1-3; TRBD1 is a possible D gene (6 bases). The CDR3 is 12 residues long. Trimming cost V 4 bases and J 8 bases, with 9 bases left between them. Germline V gene sequence: CDR1 SEHNR, CDR2 FQNEAQ (reference sequence). DNA for the CDR3: TGTGCCAGCAGCTCATCAGGGGACACCATATATTTT. Amino acid sequence: CASSSSGDTIYF. The full variable domain, in which reference TRBV7-9 and TRBJ1-3 provide the parts outside the CDR3, is DTGVSQNPRHKITKRGQNVTFRCDPISEHNRLYWYRQTLGQGPEFLTYFQNEAQLEKSRLLSDRFSAERPKGSFSTLEIQRTEQGDSAMYLCASSSSGDTIYFGEGSWLTVV.

Many counts were recorded for this clonotype. The chain couples TRBV10-2 to TRBJ1-1, with 8 bases matching TRBD1. V was clipped by 4 bases and J by 3 bases; unmatched bases: 16. There are 18 residues in the CDR3. In germline, CDR1 is WSHSY, CDR2 SAAADI. The CDR3 coding sequence is TGCGCCAGCAGTGGATGGTCAGGGGGCCGAACCTCGTACACTGAAGCTTTCTTT. Translation gives CASSGWSGGRTSYTEAFF.

This clonotype was picked up many times. J is TRBJ2-3 and V is TRBV5-1, with D perhaps TRBD1 (6 bases). The CDR3 is 16 amino acids. V was shortened by 0 bases and J by 0 bases, with 11 bases between the two germline ends. Germline lookup yields CDR1 SGHRS and CDR2 YFSETQ. CDR3 in amino acids: CASSLAVGQSTDTQYF. Written as DNA, the CDR3 is TGCGCCAGCAGCTTGGCCGTTGGACAGAGCACAGATACGCAGTATTTT. Drawing the rest from reference TRBV5-1 and TRBJ2-3, the complete variable domain is KAGVTQTPRYLIKTRGQQVTLSCSPISGHRSVSWYQQTPGQGLQFLFEYFSETQRNKGNFPGRFSGRQFSNSRSEMNVSTLELGDSALYLCASSLAVGQSTDTQYFGPGTRLTVL.

The gene calls are TRBV11-3 and TRBJ2-1; 8 bases match TRBD2. The ends lost 1 base at V and 10 bases at J; junction bases unmatched: 6. The germline gives CDR1 SGHNT, CDR2 YENEEA. The CDR3 runs to 14 residues. The CDR3 spells CASSLVTASGEQFF. The CDR3 DNA sequence: TGTGCCAGCAGCTTAGTAACGGCTAGCGGGGAGCAGTTCTTC.